This entry describes one TCR beta chain. Its antigen is currently unknown. The length of the CDR3 is 15 residues. The V end lost 8 bases, the J end lost 1 base, and 15 bases lay between the germline ends. From germline, CDR1 is SNHLY and CDR2 FYNNEI. The data are from a study of cytomegalovirus exposure and HLA in healthy donors. Healthy individuals who donated bone marrow served as the donors. PCR used 60 Vbeta primers and 13 Jbeta primers. TCRdb's table, derived via immunoSEQ multiplex PCR, lists solely in-frame clones and lacks some. The profile covers around 200,000 clones, with 60% to 80% appearing a single time and 1.6% taken by the ten largest. Whole-study findings and limits: Another analysis was done later, and it associated 16,951 TCR beta sequences with HLA alleles at 0.05 false discovery rate.

V usage is TRBV2 and J usage is TRBJ1-5, with D possibly TRBD1 on 6 matching bases. Sequenced input: PBMCs. The sequence came from a young woman in good health and CMV-seronegative. This chain's CDR3 is CASEGGRRSNQPQHF. CDR3 DNA sequence: TGTGCCAGCGAGGGGGGGAGGCGGAGCAATCAGCCCCAGCATTTT. The whole variable domain, remainder taken from reference TRBV2 and TRBJ1-5, is EPEVTQTPSHQVTQMGQEVILRCVPISNHLYFYWYRQILGQKVEFLVSFYNNEISEKSEIFDDQFSVERPDGSNFTLKIRSTKLEDSAMYFCASEGGRRSNQPQHFGDGTRLSIL.